Described below is a single T cell receptor (beta chain) sequence and its context. The junction had 6 bases not matched to a gene; V was cut back by 12 bases and J by 2 bases. CDR1 is KGHDR, CDR2 SFDVKD, per germline. The CDR3 runs to 13 residues. The sample originates from a study of blood T cell repertoires in COVID-19. Study as a whole: COVID-19 samples from acute and convalescent phases originated in the United States, Italy and Spain. T cells, B-cell-depleted T cells, or PBMCs provided the cDNA or gDNA that served as material.

How the authors handled the data: Quantification of nucleated cells was approximated via reference gene primer amplification. Generated by immunoSEQ multiplex PCR, the TCRdb table keeps only in-frame clones and is missing some. V and J calls and clone size come straight from that table; D and trimming were deduced from the DNA. The sample lists about 81,000 clones, 84% occurring once. The genes are TRBV24-1 and TRBJ2-5; 9 positions agree with TRBD2. This clonotype originated in a human donor in a cohort sampled during active COVID-19. The material sequenced was peripheral blood. CDR3 DNA sequence: TGTGCCGTCCTAGCGGGGAGTCAAGAGACCCAGTACTTC. Amino acids: CAVLAGSQETQYF.